This T cell receptor (beta chain) is from a study of T-cell reconstitution after alpha-beta-depleted transplantation in children. V gave up 4 bases and J gave up 8 bases; unmatched junction bases: 5. Germline CDR1 MNHNY, CDR2 SVGAGI (reference sequence). The length of the CDR3 is 13 residues. Molecular barcoding with unique molecular identifiers was used for the TCRbeta library. TCRdb passed the PCR reads through MiXCR, listing each CDR3 protein once. The sample holds 200,000 to 300,000 distinct CDR3 sequences, about 11% seen once. This clonotype was counted ten times or more. This chain uses TRBV6-6 with TRBJ1-2; 9 bases are shared with TRBD1. The specimen comprised PBMCs from the stem cell graft donor, sampled from the stem cell graft. The TCR was taken from a human donor who donated a stem cell graft to a child with acute lymphoblastic leukemia. In nucleotides, the CDR3 is TGTGCCAGCAGTTTACAGGGGGCGGGCGGCTACACCTTC. It encodes CASSLQGAGGYTF.